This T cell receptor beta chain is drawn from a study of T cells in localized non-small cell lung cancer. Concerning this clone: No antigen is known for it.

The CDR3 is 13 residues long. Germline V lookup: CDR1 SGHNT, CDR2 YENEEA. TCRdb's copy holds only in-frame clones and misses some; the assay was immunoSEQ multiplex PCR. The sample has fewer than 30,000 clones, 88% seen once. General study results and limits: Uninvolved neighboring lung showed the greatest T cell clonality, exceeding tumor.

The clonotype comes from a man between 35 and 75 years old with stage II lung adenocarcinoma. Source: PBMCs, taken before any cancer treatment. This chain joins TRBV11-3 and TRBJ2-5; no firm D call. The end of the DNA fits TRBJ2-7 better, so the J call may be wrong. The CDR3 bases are TGTGCCAGCAGCTTAGGTGAGAGCTACGAGCAGTACTTC. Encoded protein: CASSLGESYEQYF.